This TCR beta chain was sequenced in a study of T cell changes during pregnancy in multiple sclerosis. Profiled with immunoSEQ multiplex PCR; TCRdb holds only in-frame clones, not every one. The sample has just over 55,000 clones; approximately 90% are singletons. The sequencing here drew on peripheral blood, taken after pregnancy. The sequence was collected from a female donor in good health, enrolled as a control in a pregnancy study.

CDR3 nucleotides: TGTGCCACCAGCACCTCCCAGGGGGGCGGTTTCGAGCAGTACTTC. Its protein is CATSTSQGGGFEQYF. The chain is built from TRBV15 and TRBJ2-7; maybe TRBD1 (7 bases). V lost 4 bases and J lost 6, with 19 bases in between. CDR3 length equals 15 residues. Germline CDR1 LNHNV, CDR2 YYDKDF (reference sequence). The variable domain in full, completed from reference TRBV15 and TRBJ2-7, reads DAMVIQNPRYQVTQFGKPVTLSCSQTLNHNVMYWYQQKSSQAPKLLFHYYDKDFNNEADTPDNFQSRRPNTSFCFLDIRSPGLGDTAMYLCATSTSQGGGFEQYFGPGTRLTVT.